This T cell receptor beta chain appears in the sequencing data of a study of type 1 regulatory T cells. Study-wide context: An in vitro protocol generated T-allo10, a Tr1-enriched, alloantigen-specific CD4 T cell product.

Study-level results: Compared with non-type 1 regulatory T cells, type 1 regulatory T cells showed a more restricted TCR repertoire.

Regarding this clonotype: Its antigen is currently unknown.

TCRdb independently ran MiXCR on the reads; one entry per CDR3 protein. The sample consists of about 62,000 distinct CDR3 sequences, around 62% of them appearing once. Germline values: CDR1 MNHNY, CDR2 SVGAGI (reference sequence). The CDR3 covers 16 residues. Trimming at V came to 0 bases and at J to 6 bases, leaving 3 bases not matched to a gene. Input material: cultured non-Tr1 T cells, either the whole culture or a sorted T cell fraction (not recorded which). The chain recombines TRBV6-6 with TRBJ2-1; 12 nucleotides match TRBD2. The TCR comes from a human donor in good health. CDR3 sequence: CASSYSASGRGNEQFF. CDR3 DNA sequence: TGTGCCAGCAGTTACTCTGCTAGCGGGAGGGGCAATGAGCAGTTCTTC.